The clone carrying this TCR beta chain was observed at least ten times. Its specificity is unknown. TCRdb recomputed calls from the 5' RACE reads with MiXCR, one row per CDR3 protein. The table shows approximately 400,000 distinct CDR3 sequences, with roughly 18% occurring only once. Trimming removed 6 bases from V and 2 bases from J, with 10 bases in between. The CDR3 spans 13 residues. This sample was taken from a study of T-cell memory formation after mild COVID-19. Overall study findings and caveats: Clones that shrank (day 15 to 85) were balanced CD4/CD8, whereas later expanders leaned CD4+.

The TCR sequence derives from a man younger than 35 who had mild COVID-19 (a few samples of this study predate the infection). Cell type and time point are not known. Sample: PBMCs or a T cell subset sorted from them (not recorded which). The chain links TRBV12-3 or TRBV12-4 to TRBJ1-1; D not resolved. In DNA form, the CDR3 reads TGTGCCAGCAGCAATACAAGAAACACTGAAGCTTTCTTT. Its translation: CASSNTRNTEAFF.